This T cell receptor (beta chain) was identified during a study of control samples from healthy donors and cancer patients. The table came from immunoSEQ multiplex PCR; TCRdb's copy has only in-frame clones and leaves some out. This sample has 73,000 or so clones; about 88% occur once, and the top ten carry around 3.8%. In germline, CDR1 is MNHEY, CDR2 SVGAGI. V dropped 7 bases and J dropped 4 bases, with 16 bases sitting between them. The CDR3 is 14 amino acids. The receptor's source is a woman in her fifties or sixties in good health. Material: blood. This chain links TRBV6-5 with TRBJ1-2, with D maybe TRBD1 (5 bases). CDR3 nucleotide sequence: TGTGCCAGCACCAGAACGGGGGACCGCTATGGCTACACCTTC. Translating it yields CASTRTGDRYGYTF.